These 15 T cell receptor beta chains originate from one sample sequenced in a study of cytomegalovirus exposure and HLA in healthy donors. PCR involved 60 Vbeta and 13 Jbeta primers. Assay: immunoSEQ multiplex PCR; the TCRdb copy retains only in-frame clones and omits some. The sample yields approximately 150,000 clones, approximately 77% seen once. Material for sequencing was PBMCs. These receptors were obtained from a male donor in good health and CMV-seropositive.

This rearrangement joins TRBV27 to TRBJ1-1; no clear D. Per the germline V gene, CDR1 is MNHEY and CDR2 is SMNVEV (reference sequence). There are 14 residues in the CDR3. V was trimmed by 0 bases and J by 1 base, leaving 6 bases between them. The CDR3 DNA reads as TGTGCCAGCAGTTTATCCAGAAAGAACACTGAAGCTTTCTTT. It translates to CASSLSRKNTEAFF.

V usage is TRBV7-6 and J usage is TRBJ2-1; unclear D gene. V was cut by 1 base and J by 7 bases, with 11 bases left in between. CDR3 size: 14 residues. The germline gives CDR1 SGHVS, CDR2 FNYEAQ. As DNA, the CDR3 is TGTGCCAGCAGCTTAGACCGCTATGCGAATGAGCAGTTCTTC. Translation gives CASSLDRYANEQFF.

This chain uses TRBV7-8 with TRBJ2-1; 9 bases are a match to TRBD2. Germline V gene data show CDR1 as SGHVS and CDR2 as FQNEAQ. The CDR3 is 15 residues long. With V trimmed by 5 bases and J by 3 bases, 5 bases remained unmatched. The CDR3 DNA follows: TGTGCCAGCAGCCCCAGCGGGGGGTACTACAATGAGCAGTTCTTC. Translation: CASSPSGGYYNEQFF.

This clone was counted a single time. The genes are TRBV5-1 and TRBJ2-1; a weak D match, TRBD1 (6 bases). V shed 4 bases and J shed 5 bases, with 19 bases lying between them. Germline loops: CDR1 SGHRS, CDR2 YFSETQ. This CDR3 has 16 amino acids. The CDR3 spells CASSLVLGQTNNEQFF. As DNA, the CDR3 is TGCGCCAGCAGCCTGGTTCTCGGACAGACAAACAATGAGCAGTTCTTC. Full variable domain (remainder filled in from reference TRBV5-1 and TRBJ2-1): KAGVTQTPRYLIKTRGQQVTLSCSPISGHRSVSWYQQTPGQGLQFLFEYFSETQRNKGNFPGRFSGRQFSNSRSEMNVSTLELGDSALYLCASSLVLGQTNNEQFFGPGTRLTVL.

In nucleotides, the CDR3 is TGTGCCACCAGCTCCTGGACAGTTCTCTATAGCAATCAGCCCCAGCATTTT. Protein sequence: CATSSWTVLYSNQPQHF. The chain recombines TRBV15 with TRBJ1-5; the D gene is possibly TRBD1 (6 bases). The CDR3 is 17 amino acids. CDR1 LNHNV and CDR2 YYDKDF come from the germline V gene (reference sequence). Deletions cut 5 bases from V and 0 bases from J, with 17 bases between.

The rearrangement joins TRBV18 to TRBJ2-2; D may be TRBD1 (5 bases). CDR1 KGHSH and CDR2 LQKENI come from the germline V gene. The CDR3 length is 15 residues. Trimming left V 3 bases short and J 6 bases short, with 14 bases between. The CDR3 region has the DNA TGTGCCAGCTCACCCGCAGGGATTGGCGCCGGGGAGCTGTTTTTT. Encoded protein: CASSPAGIGAGELFF.

The rearrangement links TRBV14 to TRBJ2-5; 11 nucleotides match TRBD2. Germline assignment: CDR1 SGHDN and CDR2 FVKESK. J lost 2 bases, V lost 2 bases, and 4 bases had no gene match. This CDR3 region has 16 residues. The CDR3: CASSQLLAGGQETQYF. CDR3 sequence (DNA): TGTGCCAGCAGCCAACTTTTAGCGGGGGGGCAAGAGACCCAGTACTTC.

The chain is built from TRBV25-1 and TRBJ2-1, with no clear D. Trimming removed 4 bases at V and 2 bases at J, with 9 bases between. This CDR3 spans 14 amino acids. CDR1 is MGHDK and CDR2 is SYGVNS in the germline V gene. CDR3 in DNA: TGTGCCAGCAGTGTTACTCTGGCCTACAATGAGCAGTTCTTC. It codes for CASSVTLAYNEQFF.

There are a few counts of this clone. The CDR3 DNA sequence: TGTGCCAGCAGTGGTGACAGGGTTTACGAGCAGTACTTC. Protein sequence: CASSGDRVYEQYF. This sequence joins TRBV6-1 and TRBJ2-7; TRBD1 agrees at 7 bases. There are 13 residues in the CDR3. The V segment lost 4 bases and the J segment 4 bases; nucleotides outside the gene matches: 4. Germline CDR1 reads MNHNS; CDR2 reads SASEGT.

The chain carries TRBV7-9 and TRBJ2-5; D is uncertain. Germline V gene lookup returns CDR1 SEHNR and CDR2 FQNEAQ (reference sequence). V shed 5 bases and J shed 0 bases, with 13 bases lying between them. The CDR3 has 15 residues. The CDR3: CASSHVTSHQETQYF. The CDR3 nucleotides are TGTGCCAGCAGCCACGTGACTTCCCACCAAGAGACCCAGTACTTC.

The V and J genes are TRBV30 and TRBJ1-1; unclear D gene. The CDR3 loop spans 15 amino acids. V lost 0 bases to trimming and J lost 4 bases, with 15 bases between them. Germline V lookup: CDR1 GTSNPN, CDR2 SVGIG (reference sequence). CDR3: CAWSVLGWGGTEAFF. CDR3 in DNA: TGTGCCTGGAGTGTACTGGGGTGGGGAGGCACTGAAGCTTTCTTT.

Only a few counts were recorded for this clone. The rearrangement links TRBV6-6 to TRBJ2-3, with TRBD2 matching over 11 bases. The V and J ends lost 2 bases and 2 bases, in that order; junction bases with no gene match: 3. CDR1 MNHNY and CDR2 SVGAGI come from the germline V gene (reference sequence). The CDR3 has 16 amino acids. CDR3 region: CASSYGLAGNTDTQYF. The CDR3 nucleotides are TGTGCCAGCAGTTACGGACTAGCGGGCAACACAGATACGCAGTATTTT.

The chain combines TRBV19 with TRBJ1-1; D remains unclear. This CDR3 contains 15 residues. Trimming left V 1 base short and J 0 bases short, with 9 bases between. Germline-derived CDR1 and CDR2 are LNHDA and SQIVND (reference sequence). CDR3 amino acids: CASSIASTMNTEAFF. In nucleotides, the CDR3 is TGTGCCAGTAGTATAGCCTCAACTATGAACACTGAAGCTTTCTTT.

The J gene is TRBJ2-2, the V gene TRBV6-1; TRBD1 might be the D (5 bases). The CDR3 loop spans 16 amino acids. Germline V gene lookup returns CDR1 MNHNS and CDR2 SASEGT. V lost 1 base to trimming and J lost 6 bases, with 15 bases between them. The CDR3 here is CASSEGSREIPGELFF. CDR3 DNA sequence: TGTGCCAGCAGTGAAGGTAGCAGGGAAATCCCCGGGGAGCTGTTTTTT.

The chain employs TRBV11-2 and TRBJ2-6, with 10 bases fitting TRBD1. The CDR3 consists of 16 residues. Germline CDR1 SGHAT, CDR2 FQNNGV. V shed 2 bases, J shed 11 bases, and the junction held 9 bases outside the gene matches. The CDR3 coding sequence is TGTGCCAGCAGCTTATTTCCCGGGACAGGGGTCGACGTCCTGACTTTC. It yields the protein CASSLFPGTGVDVLTF.